The sequence of this T cell receptor beta chain was determined in a study of shared T cell receptors in the human thymus. Profiling relied on immunoSEQ multiplex PCR, and the TCRdb table lists in-frame clones only, not all of them. The data hold 550,000 to 800,000 clones, with approximately 85% observed a single time. The CDR3 runs 13 residues. The ends were cut back, 5 bases at V and 3 bases at J, with 10 bases in the middle. Germline lookup yields CDR1 MNHEY and CDR2 SMNVEV (reference sequence). The sample also formed part of further work on human thymus T cells. That work adds: Thymic tissue was derived from resections collected during corrective heart surgery. Across thymic and blood repertoires, the usage of V and J genes appeared to be biased. Related studies noted strongly shared thymic repertoires across unrelated people.

The chain carries TRBV27 and TRBJ1-2; D unresolved. The receptor comes from a girl under three years old with a congenital heart defect. The sample consisted of thymocytes. The CDR3 sequence is CASSREDDYGYTF. As DNA, the CDR3 is TGTGCCAGCAGTAGGGAGGACGACTATGGCTACACCTTC.